The sequence of this T cell receptor beta chain was determined in a study of cytomegalovirus exposure and HLA in healthy donors. Amplification used 60 Vbeta primers and 13 Jbeta primers. Clones were read by immunoSEQ multiplex PCR, and TCRdb kept only the in-frame ones, dropping some. The table shows around 180,000 clones, with just under 80% occurring only once. Study-level findings and limits: In vitro testing confirmed three CMV-associated chains as specific for CMV antigens. Most of the TCR beta V segments (in an earlier analysis) were productive either about 87% or about 30% of the time.

Notes on this clone: Its target is not known.

The CDR3 consists of 15 residues. V trimming: 6 bases; J trimming: 5 bases; junction bases outside the gene matches: 7. Germline CDR1 and CDR2: MNHEY and SVGAGI. The chain couples TRBV6-5 to TRBJ2-2; TRBD1 matches at 9 bases. The source is a woman in her forties or fifties in good health and CMV-seropositive. Material: PBMCs. The CDR3 DNA reads as TGTGCCAGCAGACCGGGACAGGGATTAACCGGGGAGCTGTTTTTT. It translates to CASRPGQGLTGELFF.